The clone carrying this T cell receptor (beta chain) turned up a few times. Its antigen is not known. Purity of each sorted population was above 95%. Germline CDR1 SGHAT, CDR2 FQDESV (reference sequence). V gave up 5 bases and J gave up 1 base, with 14 bases separating them. The CDR3 consists of 16 residues. The data were taken from a study of beta chain features in type 1 diabetes. Whole-study findings and limits: Shorter TCRB CDR3s, moderately but significantly so, marked every one of the four CD4+ subsets in Type 1 diabetes patients. Patients with type 1 diabetes carried fewer insertions and had more deletions at their VDJ junctions.

Isolated RNA was reverse transcribed in full, so expressed TCRB transcripts were sequenced. Read counts averaged about 3.57 million for samples of naive, central memory and regulatory T cells. Measured with immunoSEQ multiplex PCR; TCRdb has only the in-frame clones, and not every one. The table has some 150,000 clones, 8% to 13% seen once. The gene calls are TRBV11-1 and TRBJ2-2; the D is unclear. The source is a man aged 18 to 30 in good health. Sequencing was performed on naive CD4+ T cells from blood. The CDR3 DNA reads TGTGCCAGCAGCAAAGATCGGCAGGTGAACACCGGGGAGCTGTTTTTT. Encoded protein: CASSKDRQVNTGELFF.